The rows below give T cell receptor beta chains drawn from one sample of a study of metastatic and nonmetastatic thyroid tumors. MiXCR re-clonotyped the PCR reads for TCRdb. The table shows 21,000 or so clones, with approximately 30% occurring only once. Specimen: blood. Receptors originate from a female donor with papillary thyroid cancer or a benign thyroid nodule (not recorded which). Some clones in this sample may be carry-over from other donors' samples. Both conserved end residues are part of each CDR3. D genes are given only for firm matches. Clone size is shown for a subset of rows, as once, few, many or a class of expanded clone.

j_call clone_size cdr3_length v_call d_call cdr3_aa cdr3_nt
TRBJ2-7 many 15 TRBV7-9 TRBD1 CASSDPRDSSYEQYF TGTGCCAGCAGCGATCCTAGGGACAGCTCCTACGAGCAGTACTTC
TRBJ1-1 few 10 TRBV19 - CASGNTEAFF TGTGCCAGTGGGAACACTGAAGCTTTCTTT
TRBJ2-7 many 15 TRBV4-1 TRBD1 CASSQGGQGLGEQYF TGCGCCAGCAGCCAAGGTGGACAGGGTTTGGGCGAGCAGTACTTC
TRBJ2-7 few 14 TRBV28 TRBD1 CASRHNRGVGEQYF TGTGCCAGCAGACATAACAGGGGCGTGGGAGAGCAGTACTTC
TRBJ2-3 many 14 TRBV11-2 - CASSLDLTTDTQYF TGTGCCAGCAGCTTAGACTTAACCACAGATACGCAGTATTTT
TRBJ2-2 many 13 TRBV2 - CASKTDGTGELFF TGTGCCAGCAAGACGGACGGGACCGGGGAGCTGTTTTTT
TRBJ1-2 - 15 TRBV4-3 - CASIQDFQGRYGFTF TGCGCCAGCATCCAAGATTTTCAGGGGAGATATGGCTTCACCTTC
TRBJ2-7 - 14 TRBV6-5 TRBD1 CASSSGDRPYEQYF TGTGCCAGCAGTTCCGGGGACAGACCCTACGAGCAGTACTTC
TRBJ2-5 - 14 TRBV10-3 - CAIIPGLGPETQYF TGTGCCATCATCCCAGGACTGGGGCCAGAGACCCAGTACTTC
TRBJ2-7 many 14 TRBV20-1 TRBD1 CSAKSWTGGYKQYF TGCAGTGCTAAGAGTTGGACAGGGGGCTACAAGCAGTACTTC
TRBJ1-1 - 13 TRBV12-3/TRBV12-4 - CASRSTWNTEAFF TGTGCCAGCAGGTCTACCTGGAACACTGAAGCTTTCTTT
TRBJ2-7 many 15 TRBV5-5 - CASSLKGGSGSEQYF TGTGCCAGCAGCTTGAAGGGGGGTTCCGGCTCCGAGCAGTACTTC
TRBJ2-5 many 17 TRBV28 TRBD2 CASSGGGRVWVQETQYF TGTGCCAGCAGTGGCGGGGGGCGAGTTTGGGTACAAGAGACCCAGTACTTC
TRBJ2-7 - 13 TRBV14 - CASSQVRGGEQYF TGTGCCAGCAGCCAAGTAAGAGGGGGCGAGCAGTACTTC
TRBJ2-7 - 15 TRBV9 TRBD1 CASSPRDRGNREQYF TGTGCCAGCAGCCCCCGGGACAGGGGTAATCGCGAGCAGTACTTC
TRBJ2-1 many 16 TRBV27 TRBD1 CASKNTGQGGYNEQFF TGTGCCAGCAAGAATACAGGACAGGGGGGTTACAATGAGCAGTTCTTC
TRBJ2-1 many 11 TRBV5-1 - CASVSVCEQFF TGCGCCAGCGTAAGCGTTTGTGAGCAGTTCTTC
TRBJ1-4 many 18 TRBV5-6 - CASSLAGGYRSTNEKLFF TGTGCCAGCAGCTTGGCCGGGGGGTATCGTTCGACTAATGAAAAACTGTTTTTT
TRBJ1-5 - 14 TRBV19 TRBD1 CSGCPGQGNQPQHF TGTTCCGGTTGTCCTGGACAGGGGAATCAGCCCCAGCATTTT
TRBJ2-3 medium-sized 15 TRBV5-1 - CASLPGGGSADTQYF TGCGCCAGCCTCCCCGGGGGCGGGAGCGCAGATACGCAGTATTTT
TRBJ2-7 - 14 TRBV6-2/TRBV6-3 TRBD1 CASSNGTGPHEQYF TGTGCCAGCAGTAACGGGACAGGGCCTCACGAGCAGTACTTC
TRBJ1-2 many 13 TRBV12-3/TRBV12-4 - CASSLGREGGYTF TGTGCCAGCAGTTTAGGGCGGGAGGGGGGCTACACCTTC
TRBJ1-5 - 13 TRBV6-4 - CASSICCNEPQHF TGTGCCAGCAGTATATGTTGCAATGAGCCCCAGCATTTT
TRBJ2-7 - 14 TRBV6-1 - CASSEASRSYEQYF TGTGCCAGCAGTGAAGCGAGTCGGAGCTACGAGCAGTACTTC
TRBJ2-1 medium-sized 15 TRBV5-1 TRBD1 CASSLDRGSYNEQFF TGCGCCAGCAGCTTGGACAGGGGCTCCTACAATGAGCAGTTCTTC
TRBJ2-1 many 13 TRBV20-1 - CSARTSPGDEQFF TGCAGTGCGAGGACTTCCCCGGGGGATGAGCAGTTCTTC
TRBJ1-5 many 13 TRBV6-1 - CASSGQSNQPQHF TGTGCCAGCAGTGGACAGAGCAATCAGCCCCAGCATTTT
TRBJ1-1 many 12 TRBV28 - CASSPINTEAFF TGTGCCAGCAGTCCGATTAACACTGAAGCTTTCTTT
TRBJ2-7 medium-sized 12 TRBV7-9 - CASSSDRLEQYF TGTGCCAGCAGCTCCGACCGGCTGGAGCAGTACTTC
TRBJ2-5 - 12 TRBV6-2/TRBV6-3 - CASTMKGETQYF TGTGCCAGCACTATGAAGGGGGAGACCCAGTACTTC
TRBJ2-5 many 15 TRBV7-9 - CAAVASHKGGETQYF TGTGCCGCCGTTGCGTCTCATAAGGGTGGAGAGACCCAGTACTTC
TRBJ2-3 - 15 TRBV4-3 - CASSQNVGVRDTQYF TGCGCCAGCAGCCAAAACGTGGGAGTCCGGGATACGCAGTATTTT
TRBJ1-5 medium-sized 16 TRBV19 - CASSILQGRDNQPQHF TGTGCCAGTAGTATTCTGCAGGGGAGGGATAATCAGCCCCAGCATTTT
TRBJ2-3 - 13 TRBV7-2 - CASSLGGTTEQYF TGTGCCAGCAGCTTAGGGGGAACTACGGAGCAGTATTTT
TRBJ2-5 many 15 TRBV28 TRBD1 CASSLGTGSQETQYF TGTGCCAGCAGTTTAGGGACAGGGAGCCAAGAGACCCAGTACTTC
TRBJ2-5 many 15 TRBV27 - CASSLGLAYQETQYF TGTGCCAGCAGTTTGGGGCTAGCTTACCAAGAGACCCAGTACTTC
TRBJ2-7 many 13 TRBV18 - CASSPSGDYEQYF TGTGCCAGCTCTCCTTCGGGCGACTACGAGCAGTACTTC
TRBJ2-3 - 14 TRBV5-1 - CASSLGQAGDTQYF TGCGCCAGCAGCTTGGGACAGGCAGGAGATACGCAGTATTTT
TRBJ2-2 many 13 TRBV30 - CAWTSANTGELFF TGTGCCTGGACTAGCGCGAACACCGGGGAGCTGTTTTTT
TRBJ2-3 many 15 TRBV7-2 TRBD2 CASSLGGGAMDTQYF TGTGCCAGCAGCTTGGGCGGGGGGGCGATGGATACGCAGTATTTT